One sample yielded the 28 T cell receptor beta chains listed below, sequenced in a study of T cell responses to AZD1222 COVID-19 vaccine. Profiled with immunoSEQ multiplex PCR; TCRdb holds only in-frame clones, not every one. Its clone listing holds about 140,000 clones. Sequenced: peripheral blood. The receptors shown here come from an adult in good health.

This chain connects TRBV13 to TRBJ1-6, with D possibly TRBD1 on 5 matching bases. Between the trimmed V and J ends, which lost 2 bases and 7 bases, there was a span of 9 bases. The germline CDR1 and CDR2 sequences are PRHDT and FYEKMQ (reference sequence). The CDR3 extends over 14 amino acids. The CDR3: CASSLRRENSPLHF. CDR3 nucleotide sequence: TGTGCCAGCAGCTTACGCAGGGAGAATTCACCCCTCCACTTT.

V is TRBV2 and J is TRBJ1-4; D gene ambiguous. This CDR3 comprises 16 residues. Between the trimmed V and J ends, which lost 0 bases and 5 bases, there was a span of 13 bases. CDR1 is SNHLY and CDR2 is FYNNEI in the germline V gene. The CDR3, as DNA: TGTGCCAGCAGTGAAGCGCTTTTTCGGAAAAATGAAAAACTGTTTTTT. Protein product: CASSEALFRKNEKLFF.

This rearrangement joins TRBV4-1 to TRBJ2-2, with D possibly TRBD2 on 5 matching bases. Trimming shortened V by 4 bases and J by 4 bases, and 16 bases separated the two germline ends. CDR3 length: 16 residues. The germline V gene has CDR1 MGHRA and CDR2 YSYEKL. CDR3 sequence (DNA): TGCGCCAGCAGCCTACCGCGGGTTGGGGTCACCGGGGAGCTGTTTTTT. Encoded protein: CASSLPRVGVTGELFF.

V and J are TRBV27 and TRBJ2-7; no reliable D call. CDR1 is MNHEY and CDR2 is SMNVEV in the germline V gene (reference sequence). V shed 4 bases and J shed 0 bases, with 4 bases lying between them. CDR3 length: 12 residues. The CDR3 loop is CASSSSSYEQYF. CDR3 in DNA: TGTGCCAGCAGTTCCAGCTCCTACGAGCAGTACTTC.

The CDR3 here is CASSNTPMGVTEAFF. The DNA of the CDR3 is TGTGCCAGCAGTAACACCCCGATGGGAGTCACTGAAGCTTTCTTT. The V call is TRBV6-5, the J call TRBJ1-1; D unresolved. CDR1 is MNHEY, CDR2 SVGAGI, per germline. The CDR3 extends over 15 amino acids. V was cut by 5 bases and J by 4 bases, with 17 bases left in between.

This rearrangement joins TRBV5-6 to TRBJ2-2; D is uncertain. The CDR3 totals 13 residues. Germline CDR1 and CDR2: SGHDT and YYEEEE. The V gene lost 0 bases and the J gene lost 6 bases, with 6 bases spanning the gap. CDR3 protein: CASSLEEPGELFF. For the CDR3, the DNA is TGTGCCAGCAGCTTGGAGGAGCCCGGGGAGCTGTTTTTT. Drawing the rest from reference TRBV5-6 and TRBJ2-2, the complete variable domain is DAGVTQSPTHLIKTRGQQVTLRCSPKSGHDTVSWYQQALGQGPQFIFQYYEEEERQRGNFPDRFSGHQFPNYSSELNVNALLLGDSALYLCASSLEEPGELFFGEGSRLTVL.

V and J are TRBV3-1 (or the pseudogene TRBV3-2) and TRBJ1-4; D may be TRBD1 (5 bases). The germline V and J ends were trimmed by 4 bases and 5 bases, with 11 bases remaining between them. There are 14 residues in the CDR3. The germline V gene encodes CDR1 LGHDT and CDR2 YNNKEL (reference sequence). The CDR3: CASSPQGRNEKLFF. CDR3 sequence (DNA): TGTGCCAGCAGCCCGCAGGGAAGAAATGAAAAACTGTTTTTT.

The rearrangement joins TRBV4-1 to TRBJ1-3; maybe TRBD1 (5 bases). This CDR3 is built from 16 residues. Germline CDR1 MGHRA, CDR2 YSYEKL. Trimming pared 4 bases from V and 5 bases from J, leaving 18 bases between. The CDR3 DNA sequence: TGCGCCAGCAGCCGGGCTGGGGGGGAACTAAGAAACACCATATATTTT. Residues: CASSRAGGELRNTIYF.

This rearrangement joins TRBV7-2 to TRBJ1-1; D uncertain. CDR1 SGHTA and CDR2 FQGNSA come from the germline V gene. Trimming removed 4 bases from V and 6 bases from J, with 18 bases in between. CDR3 length: 15 residues. CDR3 bases: TGTGCCAGCAGCTCCCATCTGGGCCCCGGGGCTGAAGCTTTCTTT. Translation: CASSSHLGPGAEAFF. Using reference TRBV7-2 and TRBJ1-1 for the parts outside the CDR3, the full variable domain is GAGVSQSPSNKVTEKGKDVELRCDPISGHTALYWYRQSLGQGLEFLIYFQGNSAPDKSGLPSDRFSAERTGGSVSTLTIQRTQQEDSAVYLCASSSHLGPGAEAFFGQGTRLTVV.

The V gene is TRBV6-5, the J gene TRBJ2-3, with unresolved D. V was shortened by 7 bases and J by 1 base, with 12 bases between the two germline ends. The germline CDR1 and CDR2 sequences are MNHEY and SVGAGI. There are 14 residues in the CDR3. The CDR3: CASKQGLGTDTQYF. The CDR3 DNA reads as TGTGCCAGCAAGCAAGGCCTCGGCACAGATACGCAGTATTTT.

The genes are TRBV5-1 and TRBJ1-5; possibly TRBD1 for D (5 bases). The germline gives CDR1 SGHRS, CDR2 YFSETQ. The CDR3 contains 15 residues. Trimming removed 5 bases from V and 4 bases from J, with 16 bases in between. CDR3 residues: CASRLSGGGNQPQHF. CDR3 sequence (DNA): TGCGCCAGCAGATTGAGTGGCGGGGGAAATCAGCCCCAGCATTTT.

The chain carries TRBV12-5 and TRBJ1-2; no clear D. Trimming removed 0 bases at V and 6 bases at J, with 8 bases between. CDR3 length: 13 amino acids. The germline V gene has CDR1 LGHNT and CDR2 FRNRAP. CDR3 sequence (DNA): TGTGCTAGTGGTTTGGTACGGAAGGATGGCTACACCTTC. Amino acid sequence: CASGLVRKDGYTF.

CDR3 in DNA: TGTGCCAGCTCACCTGGGACAGCGAACACTGAAGCTTTCTTT. Protein product: CASSPGTANTEAFF. The V gene is TRBV18, the J gene TRBJ1-1, with 7 bases identical to TRBD1. The length of the CDR3 is 14 residues. J gave up 1 base and V 3 bases, and 2 bases lay outside the gene matches. Germline CDR1 KGHSH, CDR2 LQKENI.

The V and J genes are TRBV4-1 and TRBJ2-7; tentative D call: TRBD1 (6 bases). Germline-derived CDR1 and CDR2 are MGHRA and YSYEKL. Trimming pared 4 bases from V and 6 bases from J, leaving 19 bases between. The CDR3 covers 15 residues. In DNA form, the CDR3 reads TGCGCCAGCAGCCTCCGGACAGAGAGTTCGGGCGAGCAGTACTTC. Protein sequence: CASSLRTESSGEQYF.

The rearrangement uses TRBV9 and TRBJ1-6; D gene uncertain. The CDR3 runs to 16 residues. Trimming stripped 0 bases from V and 2 bases from J, with 9 bases between. Germline CDR1 SGDLS, CDR2 YYNGEE. The CDR3 protein is CASSVGRLAYNSPLHF. DNA for the CDR3: TGTGCCAGCAGCGTAGGTCGGCTGGCCTATAATTCACCCCTCCACTTT.

The chain couples TRBV5-1 to TRBJ2-1; 11 bases agree with TRBD2. V was pared by 7 bases and J by 3 bases, with 6 bases of the junction left unmatched. Germline V gene data show CDR1 as SGHRS and CDR2 as YFSETQ. The CDR3 has 15 amino acids. The chain's CDR3 is CASYSGGAFYNEQFF. The CDR3 DNA is TGCGCCAGCTATAGCGGGGGGGCCTTCTACAATGAGCAGTTCTTC. Based on the CDR3 plus reference TRBV5-1 and TRBJ2-1, the full variable domain is KAGVTQTPRYLIKTRGQQVTLSCSPISGHRSVSWYQQTPGQGLQFLFEYFSETQRNKGNFPGRFSGRQFSNSRSEMNVSTLELGDSALYLCASYSGGAFYNEQFFGPGTRLTVL.

This chain links TRBV5-1 with TRBJ2-3; tentative D call: TRBD2 (6 bases). Germline lookup yields CDR1 SGHRS and CDR2 YFSETQ. The CDR3 consists of 17 residues. The V end was cut by 0 bases, the J end by 1 base, with 15 bases between. CDR3 DNA: TGCGCCAGCAGCTTGGCCAGTCGCGGGGTGGGCACAGATACGCAGTATTTT. This gives the protein CASSLASRGVGTDTQYF.

This chain connects TRBV7-9 to TRBJ1-2; 8 bases align to TRBD1. CDR1 and CDR2 (germline): SEHNR, FQNEAQ (reference sequence). The CDR3 length is 12 residues. Losses at the gene ends were 5 bases for V and 5 bases for J; bases not matched to a gene: 1. CDR3 sequence reads: CASSTGGYGYTF. CDR3 nucleotide sequence: TGTGCCAGCAGCACAGGGGGTTATGGCTACACCTTC.

The rearrangement links TRBV19 to TRBJ1-2, with D perhaps TRBD1 (5 bases). Germline CDR1 LNHDA, CDR2 SQIVND (reference sequence). The V end was cut by 7 bases, the J end by 1 base, with 16 bases between. The CDR3 contains 15 residues. CDR3: CASTATGTHNYGYTF. CDR3 coding DNA: TGTGCCAGTACCGCCACCGGGACTCATAACTATGGCTACACCTTC.

The chain combines TRBV30 with TRBJ2-3; 9 bases map to TRBD1. Trimming removed 8 bases from V and 3 bases from J; junction bases left unmatched: 12. The CDR3 runs to 15 residues. From germline, CDR1 is GTSNPN and CDR2 SVGIG (reference sequence). Written as DNA, the CDR3 is TGTGCCGGTAGGGCCGGGACAGGGAGGACAGATACGCAGTATTTT. The encoded protein is CAGRAGTGRTDTQYF. Supplemented by reference TRBV30 and TRBJ2-3, the full variable domain reads SQTIHQWPATLVQPVGSPLSLECTVEGTSNPNLYWYRQAAGRGLQLLFYSVGIGQISSEVPQNLSASRPQDRQFILSSKKLLLSDSGFYLCAGRAGTGRTDTQYFGPGTRLTVL.

The chain combines TRBV19 with TRBJ2-3, with TRBD1 matching over 9 bases. Germline-derived CDR1 and CDR2 are LNHDA and SQIVND (reference sequence). The CDR3 sequence is 16 residues long. Trimming removed 3 bases from V and 1 base from J; junction bases left unmatched: 5. CDR3 nucleotides: TGTGCCAGTAGTATTACAGGGGGCACAGGCACAGATACGCAGTATTTT. Its translation: CASSITGGTGTDTQYF.

To note about this clone: The sample contains more than one DNA sequence encoding this CDR3. The chain is built from TRBV18 and TRBJ1-1, with D possibly TRBD1 on 5 matching bases. Trimming shortened V by 1 base and J by 0 bases, and 6 bases separated the two germline ends. CDR3 size: 14 residues. CDR1 is KGHSH, CDR2 LQKENI, per germline. The CDR3 is CASSPQGLNTEAFF. CDR3 DNA sequence: TGTGCCAGCTCACCACAGGGGTTGAACACTGAAGCTTTCTTT.

The J gene is TRBJ2-2, the V gene TRBV7-9; no reliable D call. Germline V gene sequence: CDR1 SEHNR, CDR2 FQNEAQ (reference sequence). The CDR3 contains 15 residues. Trimming stripped 0 bases from V and 3 bases from J, with 8 bases between. CDR3 region: CASSLAGLDTGELFF. The CDR3 DNA follows: TGTGCCAGCAGCTTAGCGGGGTTGGACACCGGGGAGCTGTTTTTT.

The chain uses TRBV5-6 and TRBJ1-2; a weak D match, TRBD1 (6 bases). Germline CDR1 SGHDT, CDR2 YYEEEE. V gave up 5 bases and J gave up 0 bases, with 11 bases separating them. This CDR3 is 14 amino acids long. CDR3 sequence: CASRPRTANYGYTF. Written as DNA, the CDR3 is TGTGCCAGCAGACCTCGGACAGCTAACTATGGCTACACCTTC.

On this clone: Other DNA sequences from this sample encode an identical CDR3 as well. The rearrangement links TRBV5-4 to TRBJ2-7; 7 bases agree with TRBD1. The CDR3 contains 13 residues. V was clipped by 4 bases and J by 3 bases; unmatched bases: 4. Germline V gene sequence: CDR1 SGHNT, CDR2 YYREEE (reference sequence). CDR3 in DNA: TGTGCCAGCAGCCGGGACAGAGACTACGAGCAGTACTTC. Translated, it gives CASSRDRDYEQYF.

This chain links TRBV7-6 with TRBJ2-3; D possibly matches TRBD1 or TRBD2 (5 bases each). V lost 5 bases, J lost 4 bases, and 16 bases lay in between. This CDR3 has 15 residues. Germline V gene lookup returns CDR1 SGHVS and CDR2 FNYEAQ. The DNA for the CDR3 is TGTGCCAGCAGCCTACTGATTGGGGGAGCAGATACGCAGTATTTT. It encodes CASSLLIGGADTQYF. The variable domain in full, completed from reference TRBV7-6 and TRBJ2-3, reads GAGVSQSPRYKVTKRGQDVALRCDPISGHVSLYWYRQALGQGPEFLTYFNYEAQQDKSGLPNDRFSAERPEGSISTLTIQRTEQRDSAMYRCASSLLIGGADTQYFGPGTRLTVL.

V is TRBV11-3 and J is TRBJ2-1; TRBD1 matches at 8 bases. This CDR3 spans 15 amino acids. Germline V gene data show CDR1 as SGHNT and CDR2 as YENEEA. With V trimmed by 3 bases and J by 4 bases, 5 bases remained unmatched. In DNA form, the CDR3 reads TGTGCCAGCAGCTTCCGGGACAGGAGTTACAATGAGCAGTTCTTC. Its protein product is CASSFRDRSYNEQFF.

The J gene is TRBJ2-6, the V gene TRBV27; D perhaps matches TRBD2 (7 bases). The CDR3 sequence is 20 residues long. The V gene's germline CDR1 is MNHEY and CDR2 SMNVEV (reference sequence). Between the trimmed V and J ends, which lost 5 bases and 0 bases, there was a span of 23 bases. The CDR3 DNA follows: TGTGCCAGCAGTGTAAGGAAGTGGGGGGGCGACGGCTCTGGGGCCAACGTCCTGACTTTC. Amino acids: CASSVRKWGGDGSGANVLTF.